This T cell receptor (beta chain) appears in the sequencing data of a study of cytomegalovirus exposure and HLA in healthy donors. About the study: The roughly 130 validation repertoires used the same platform as the roughly 700 first-cohort repertoires (as reported by a later analysis).

The method was immunoSEQ multiplex PCR; TCRdb's version includes in-frame clones alone and lacks a portion of them. The table shows fewer than 70,000 clones, with 85% to 95% occurring only once. General observations from the study: Confirmation was obtained in vitro that a few CMV-associated chains are specific for CMV antigens.

Comments on this clone: Its antigen is not identified.

CDR3 length: 14 amino acids. In germline, CDR1 is MNHNS, CDR2 SASEGT. J was trimmed by 3 bases and V by 5 bases; bases with no gene match: 6. V is TRBV6-1 and J is TRBJ2-7; the match to TRBD1 covers 8 bases. The TCR was taken from a woman between 18 and 29 years old in good health and CMV-seropositive. Sequenced sample: PBMCs. CDR3 residues: CASSLPGTGYEQYF. The CDR3 DNA follows: TGTGCCAGCAGTCTTCCCGGGACAGGCTACGAGCAGTACTTC.